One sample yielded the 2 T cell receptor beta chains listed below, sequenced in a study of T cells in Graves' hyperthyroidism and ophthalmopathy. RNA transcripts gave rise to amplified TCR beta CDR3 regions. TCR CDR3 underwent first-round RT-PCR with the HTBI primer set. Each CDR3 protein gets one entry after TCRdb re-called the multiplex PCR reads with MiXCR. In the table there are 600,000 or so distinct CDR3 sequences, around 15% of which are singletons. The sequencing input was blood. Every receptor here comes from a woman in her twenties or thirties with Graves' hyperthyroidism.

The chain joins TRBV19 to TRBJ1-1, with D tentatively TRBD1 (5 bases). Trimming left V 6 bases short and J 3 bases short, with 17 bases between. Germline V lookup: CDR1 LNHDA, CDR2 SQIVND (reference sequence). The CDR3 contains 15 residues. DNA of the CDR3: TGTGCCAGTAGACTCACGGGCCAGGGAGACACTGAAGCTTTCTTT. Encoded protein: CASRLTGQGDTEAFF.

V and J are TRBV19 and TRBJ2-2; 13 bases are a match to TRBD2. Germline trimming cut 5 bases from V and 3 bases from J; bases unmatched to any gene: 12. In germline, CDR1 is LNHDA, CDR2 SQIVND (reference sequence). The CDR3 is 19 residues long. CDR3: CASSAPLAGGPVDTGELFF. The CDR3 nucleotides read TGTGCCAGTAGTGCACCACTAGCGGGAGGGCCTGTAGACACCGGGGAGCTGTTTTTT.